This T cell receptor (beta chain) was sequenced for a study of shared clonotypes between healthy human individuals. Study-level information: Three plates each covered CD4 naive and memory; CD8 naive two, CD8 memory one.

Concerning this clone: Its antigen remains unknown.

The length of the CDR3 is 17 residues. V lost 3 bases and J lost 5, with 20 bases in between. In germline, CDR1 is LGHNA, CDR2 YSLEER. Notes on the study in general: Several donors held about 5% of naive CD4 clonotypes in common.

CD8 cells classed as naive were CD45RO-negative and positively selected for CCR7, excluding terminally differentiated effector memory CD45RA+ cells. Within Nashville, Tennessee resided all donors, each a Caucasian adult. It was at deep level that the assay was run. Using immunoSEQ multiplex PCR, the repertoire was profiled, and TCRdb retains in-frame clones only, with some absent. The data contain roughly 850,000 clones, roughly 96% of them seen just once; the ten biggest clones take up approximately 0.2%. This clonotype was sampled from a man aged 25-45 years in good health. This rearrangement joins TRBV4-3 to TRBJ2-1; D might be TRBD1 (6 bases). Source material: naive CD8+ T cells sorted from blood. The CDR3 spells CASSQKLGTGINNEQFF. As DNA, the CDR3 is TGCGCCAGCAGCCAGAAACTGGGAACAGGGATTAACAATGAGCAGTTCTTC.